These T cell receptor beta chains were read from a single sample in a study of blood T cell repertoires in COVID-19. TCRdb's copy holds only in-frame clones and misses some; the assay was immunoSEQ multiplex PCR. The table shows about 260,000 clones, with around 90% occurring only once. The sequencing sample was made of peripheral blood. The receptors shown here come from a human donor in a cohort sampled during active COVID-19. Each CDR3 is given with its conserved first and last residue. Each record gives: V gene, J gene, D gene, clone size, CDR3 protein. A D gene is named only where the DNA matches it firmly. Expanded clones get a size class; other rows say once, few or many, or leave the size out.

>TRBV25-1|TRBJ2-5|-|-
CASSDRTQYF
>TRBV14|TRBJ1-3|-|many
CASSQESRSLSGNTIYF
>TRBV3-1/TRBV3-2|TRBJ2-2|TRBD1|-
CASSQDRGQGVVTGELFF
>TRBV2|TRBJ1-2|-|once
CASKDSGYTF
>TRBV14|TRBJ2-3|-|-
CASSLMRGTSTDTQYF
>TRBV6-4|TRBJ2-6|TRBD2|-
CASSPRLATSSGANVLTF
>TRBV11-2|TRBJ1-1|-|-
CASSSRLEGEAFF
>TRBV5-4|TRBJ2-1|TRBD2|-
CASSFPLGLAIDNEQFF
>TRBV6-2/TRBV6-3|TRBJ2-2|-|-
CASSYSVTASGELFF
>TRBV28|TRBJ1-5|-|-
CASSFLLSFEPQHF
>TRBV14|TRBJ2-7|-|-
CASSQAYDRREQYF
>TRBV29-1|TRBJ2-7|TRBD2|few
CSVEEASGAYEQYF
>TRBV6-2/TRBV6-3|TRBJ2-5|-|-
CASSYDSSEETQYF
>TRBV28|TRBJ1-6|TRBD1|-
CASSPGDREGAPLHF
>TRBV4-3|TRBJ2-7|-|-
CASSQDRQVSYEQYF
>TRBV21-1|TRBJ1-4|-|-
CASRRCGENEKLFF
>TRBV12-5|TRBJ2-6|-|-
CASGLGATGLGANVLTF
>TRBV11-2|TRBJ1-1|-|-
CASSPLSLTEAFF